Presented here are 14 T cell receptor beta chains from one specimen sequenced in a study of cytomegalovirus exposure and HLA in healthy donors. A multiplex PCR was run with 60 Vbeta primers and 13 Jbeta primers. Sequencing was performed with immunoSEQ multiplex PCR; in TCRdb, only in-frame clones are kept and a portion is missing. The sample records about 150,000 clones, roughly 84% being singletons. The sequenced material came from PBMCs. All receptors derive from a man aged 45-65 years in good health and CMV-seropositive.

The genes are TRBV6-1 and TRBJ2-5; 9 bases are a match to TRBD2. Germline CDR1 MNHNS, CDR2 SASEGT. Trimming cost V 5 bases and J 2 bases; bases outside gene matches: 6. The CDR3 loop spans 15 amino acids. The CDR3 DNA follows: TGTGCCAGCAGTTCCGTTACTAGCGGGCAAGAGACCCAGTACTTC. Its translation is CASSSVTSGQETQYF.

The V gene is TRBV30, the J gene TRBJ1-2; perhaps TRBD1 as D (5 bases). Germline V CDR1 and CDR2: GTSNPN, SVGIG (reference sequence). Trimming shortened V by 4 bases and J by 6 bases, and 21 bases separated the two germline ends. The CDR3 extends over 15 amino acids. CDR3 coding DNA: TGTGCCTGGATACGTCTTGACAGAGAACACCATGGCTACACCTTC. This codes for CAWIRLDREHHGYTF.

This clone has only a few counts. The chain uses TRBV5-1 and TRBJ2-5; the D gene is possibly TRBD1 (8 bases). The germline V gene has CDR1 SGHRS and CDR2 YFSETQ. The CDR3 covers 15 residues. V was shortened by 4 bases and J by 5 bases, with 18 bases between the two germline ends. In DNA form, the CDR3 reads TGCGCCAGCAGCAACCCGACAGGGGAGGGGGAGACCCAGTACTTC. This codes for CASSNPTGEGETQYF.

The sample holds one count of this clone. CDR3 sequence: CASSGLQGQSLTNYGYTF. The CDR3 bases are TGTGCCAGCAGCGGATTACAGGGTCAATCCTTAACTAACTATGGCTACACCTTC. The J gene is TRBJ1-2, the V gene TRBV9, with D maybe TRBD1 (6 bases). Germline V CDR1 and CDR2: SGDLS, YYNGEE. V was shortened by 3 bases and J by 0 bases, with 21 bases between the two germline ends. The CDR3 spans 18 residues.

About this clone itself: The junction and the germline gene differ at one end; a read error may be behind it. This chain connects TRBV7-7 to TRBJ2-1, with 15 bases identical to TRBD2. CDR1 and CDR2 (germline): SSHAT, FNYEAQ (reference sequence). This CDR3 is built from 14 residues. The DNA of the CDR3 is TGTGCTAGCAGCCGGGGACTAGCGGGAGGCGAGCAGTTCTTC. The encoded protein is CASSRGLAGGEQFF.

The genes are TRBV6-5 and TRBJ1-2, with 9 bases aligning to TRBD1. The length of the CDR3 is 15 residues. Germline V gives CDR1 MNHEY, CDR2 SVGAGI. J gave up 7 bases and V 4 bases, and 10 bases lay outside the gene matches. The CDR3 here is CASSFDHRGRSGYTF. CDR3 DNA sequence: TGTGCCAGCAGTTTTGACCACAGGGGGCGCTCTGGCTACACCTTC.

The rearrangement uses TRBV27 and TRBJ1-1; 11 bases are a match to TRBD1. The CDR3 runs 16 residues. From germline, CDR1 is MNHEY and CDR2 SMNVEV (reference sequence). Trimming cost V 5 bases and J 0 bases; bases outside gene matches: 5. The CDR3 spells CASSPWTGGLNTEAFF. As DNA, the CDR3 is TGTGCCAGCAGTCCATGGACAGGGGGCTTGAACACTGAAGCTTTCTTT.

This clone was observed a single time. The chain carries TRBV6-1 and TRBJ1-6, with 7 bases that match TRBD1. This CDR3 contains 17 residues. V was pared by 4 bases and J by 6 bases, with 12 bases of the junction left unmatched. From germline, CDR1 is MNHNS and CDR2 SASEGT. The chain's CDR3 is CASSGPQGRMGNSPLHF. In nucleotides, the CDR3 is TGTGCCAGCAGTGGCCCACAGGGGCGGATGGGTAATTCACCCCTCCACTTT.

The chain uses TRBV15 and TRBJ1-1; no firm D call. The germline V and J ends were trimmed by 5 bases and 4 bases, with 14 bases remaining between them. Germline V gene data show CDR1 as LNHNV and CDR2 as YYDKDF (reference sequence). This CDR3 region has 14 residues. The CDR3 spells CATSFRTASTEAFF. Here the CDR3 DNA reads TGTGCCACCAGCTTTCGGACTGCGTCCACTGAAGCTTTCTTT. Full variable domain (outside the CDR3, taken from reference TRBV15 and TRBJ1-1): DAMVIQNPRYQVTQFGKPVTLSCSQTLNHNVMYWYQQKSSQAPKLLFHYYDKDFNNEADTPDNFQSRRPNTSFCFLDIRSPGLGDTAMYLCATSFRTASTEAFFGQGTRLTVV.

This chain connects TRBV6-5 to TRBJ1-1; 8 bases agree with TRBD1. Germline-derived CDR1 and CDR2 are MNHEY and SVGAGI. J lost 5 bases, V lost 4 bases, and 6 bases had no gene match. The CDR3 consists of 14 residues. The CDR3 sequence is CASSSGQGGTEAFF. Written as DNA, the CDR3 is TGTGCCAGCAGTTCAGGACAGGGTGGGACTGAAGCTTTCTTT.

V usage is TRBV5-1 and J usage is TRBJ2-7, with a possible D match to TRBD2 (6 bases). Germline CDR1 reads SGHRS; CDR2 reads YFSETQ. The CDR3 runs 15 residues. V was pared by 0 bases and J by 4 bases, with 14 bases between. CDR3 sequence: CASSLGGGNGYEQYV. The CDR3 DNA reads as TGCGCCAGCAGCTTGGGTGGGGGGAACGGGTACGAGCAGTACGTC.

CDR3 amino acids: CASSPRTGNGYTF. The CDR3 DNA is TGTGCCAGCAGCCCCAGGACAGGGAATGGCTACACCTTC. This rearrangement joins TRBV2 to TRBJ1-2, with 8 bases identical to TRBD1. Per germline, CDR1 SNHLY and CDR2 FYNNEI. Trimming took 6 bases from V and 6 from J; bases not matched to a gene: 6. The CDR3 is 13 residues long.

This chain connects TRBV14 to TRBJ2-1, with no clear D. Germline-derived CDR1 and CDR2 are SGHDN and FVKESK. The CDR3 sequence is 16 residues long. Trimming cost V 4 bases and J 1 base, with 14 bases left between them. The chain's CDR3 is CASSPWSGLSYNEQFF. In nucleotides, the CDR3 is TGTGCCAGCAGCCCCTGGAGTGGGTTGTCCTACAATGAGCAGTTCTTC.

The V gene is TRBV11-2, the J gene TRBJ2-7, with D possibly being TRBD1 (6 bases). The CDR3 consists of 13 residues. V lost 5 bases and J 1 base, leaving 9 bases between the germline ends. Germline CDR1 SGHAT, CDR2 FQNNGV. Here the CDR3 reads CASSRGGSYEQYF. The CDR3 DNA reads TGTGCCAGCAGCCGAGGGGGATCCTACGAGCAGTACTTC. Full variable domain (missing parts from reference TRBV11-2 and TRBJ2-7): EAGVAQSPRYKIIEKRQSVAFWCNPISGHATLYWYQQILGQGPKLLIQFQNNGVVDDSQLPKDRFSAERLKGVDSTLKIQPAKLEDSAVYLCASSRGGSYEQYFGPGTRLTVT.